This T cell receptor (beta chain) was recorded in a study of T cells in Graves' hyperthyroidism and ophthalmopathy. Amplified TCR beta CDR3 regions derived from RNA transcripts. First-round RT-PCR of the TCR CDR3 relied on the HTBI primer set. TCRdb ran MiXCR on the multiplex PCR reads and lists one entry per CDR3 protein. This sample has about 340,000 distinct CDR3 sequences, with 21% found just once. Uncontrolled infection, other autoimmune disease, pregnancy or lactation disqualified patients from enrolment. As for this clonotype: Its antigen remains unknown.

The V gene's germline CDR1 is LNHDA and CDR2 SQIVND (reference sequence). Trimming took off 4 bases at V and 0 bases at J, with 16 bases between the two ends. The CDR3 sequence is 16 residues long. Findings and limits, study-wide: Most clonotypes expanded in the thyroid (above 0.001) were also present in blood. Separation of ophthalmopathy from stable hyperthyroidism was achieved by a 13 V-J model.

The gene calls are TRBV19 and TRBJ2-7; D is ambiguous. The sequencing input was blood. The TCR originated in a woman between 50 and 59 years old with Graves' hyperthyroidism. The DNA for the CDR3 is TGTGCCAGTAGTAAAGGTTCGTGGCGGCTCTCCTACGAGCAGTACTTC. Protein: CASSKGSWRLSYEQYF.